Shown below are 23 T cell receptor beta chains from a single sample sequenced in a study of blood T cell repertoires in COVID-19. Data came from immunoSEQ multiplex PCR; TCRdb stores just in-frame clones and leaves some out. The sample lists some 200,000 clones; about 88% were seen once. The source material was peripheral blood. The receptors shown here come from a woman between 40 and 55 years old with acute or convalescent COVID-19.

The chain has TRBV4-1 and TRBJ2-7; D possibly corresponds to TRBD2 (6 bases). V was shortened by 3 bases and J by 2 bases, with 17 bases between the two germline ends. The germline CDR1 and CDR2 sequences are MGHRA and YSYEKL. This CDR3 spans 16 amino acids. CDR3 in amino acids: CASSQGMAGGAYEQYV. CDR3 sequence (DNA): TGCGCCAGCAGCCAGGGTATGGCAGGAGGGGCCTACGAGCAGTACGTC.

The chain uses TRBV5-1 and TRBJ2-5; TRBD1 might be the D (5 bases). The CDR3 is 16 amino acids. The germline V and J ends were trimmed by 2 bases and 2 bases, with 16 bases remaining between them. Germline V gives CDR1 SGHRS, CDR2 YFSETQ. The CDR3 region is CASSLVFGALQETQYF. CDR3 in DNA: TGCGCCAGCAGCTTAGTGTTTGGGGCCTTACAAGAGACCCAGTACTTC.

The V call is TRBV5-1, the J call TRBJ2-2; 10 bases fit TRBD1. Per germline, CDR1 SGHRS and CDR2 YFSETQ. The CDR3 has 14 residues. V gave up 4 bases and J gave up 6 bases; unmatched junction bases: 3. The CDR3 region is CASSGGTGAGELFF. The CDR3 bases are TGCGCCAGCAGCGGCGGGACAGGGGCCGGGGAGCTGTTTTTT.

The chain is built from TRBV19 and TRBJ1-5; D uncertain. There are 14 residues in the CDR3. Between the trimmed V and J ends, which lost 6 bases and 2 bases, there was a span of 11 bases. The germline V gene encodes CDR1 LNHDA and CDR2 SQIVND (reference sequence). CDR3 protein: CASRRDGGNQPQHF. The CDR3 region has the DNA TGTGCCAGTAGGAGGGATGGGGGCAATCAGCCCCAGCATTTT.

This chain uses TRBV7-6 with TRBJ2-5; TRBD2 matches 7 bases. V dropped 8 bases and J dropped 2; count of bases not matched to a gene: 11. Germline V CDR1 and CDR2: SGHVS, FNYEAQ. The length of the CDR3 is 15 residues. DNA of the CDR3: TGTGCCAGCGGCATGGCTAGCGGACTTCAAGAGACCCAGTACTTC. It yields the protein CASGMASGLQETQYF.

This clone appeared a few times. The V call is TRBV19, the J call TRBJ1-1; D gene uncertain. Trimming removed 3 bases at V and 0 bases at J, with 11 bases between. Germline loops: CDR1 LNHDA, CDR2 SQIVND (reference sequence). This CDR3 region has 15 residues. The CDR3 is CASSIGGSMNTEAFF. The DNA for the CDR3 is TGTGCCAGTAGTATTGGCGGGTCCATGAACACTGAAGCTTTCTTT. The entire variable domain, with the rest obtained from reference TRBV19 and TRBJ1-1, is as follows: DGGITQSPKYLFRKEGQNVTLSCEQNLNHDAMYWYRQDPGQGLRLIYYSQIVNDFQKGDIAEGYSVSREKKESFPLTVTSAQKNPTAFYLCASSIGGSMNTEAFFGQGTRLTVV.

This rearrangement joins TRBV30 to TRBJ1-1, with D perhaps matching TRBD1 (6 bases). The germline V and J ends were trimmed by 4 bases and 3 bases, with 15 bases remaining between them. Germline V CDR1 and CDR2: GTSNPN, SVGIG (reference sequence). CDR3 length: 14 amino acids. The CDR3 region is CAWKGGSFYTEAFF. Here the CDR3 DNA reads TGTGCCTGGAAAGGGGGAAGTTTCTACACTGAAGCTTTCTTT.

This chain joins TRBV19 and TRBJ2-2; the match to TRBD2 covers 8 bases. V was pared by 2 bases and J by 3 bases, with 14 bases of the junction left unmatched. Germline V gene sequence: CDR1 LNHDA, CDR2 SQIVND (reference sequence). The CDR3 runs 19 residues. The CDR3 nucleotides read TGTGCCAGTAGTATAAATTGGGGCCAAGCGGGGGCACACACCGGGGAGCTGTTTTTT. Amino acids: CASSINWGQAGAHTGELFF.

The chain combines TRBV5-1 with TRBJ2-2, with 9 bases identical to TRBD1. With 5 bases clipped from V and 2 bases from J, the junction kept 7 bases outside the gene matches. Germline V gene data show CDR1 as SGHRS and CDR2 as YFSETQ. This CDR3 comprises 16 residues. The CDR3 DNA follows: TGCGCCAGCAGTCAGCGGGGACAGGGTAACACCGGGGAGCTGTTTTTT. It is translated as CASSQRGQGNTGELFF.

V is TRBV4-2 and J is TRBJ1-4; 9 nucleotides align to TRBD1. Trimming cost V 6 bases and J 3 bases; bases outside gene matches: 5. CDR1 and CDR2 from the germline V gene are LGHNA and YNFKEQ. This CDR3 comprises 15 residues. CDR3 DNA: TGTGCCAGCAGTCAAAGACAGGGGGCTAATGAAAAACTGTTTTTT. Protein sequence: CASSQRQGANEKLFF.

The CDR3 region has the DNA TGTGCCAGCAGTTACAGACCCGCAGGCTATGGCTACACCTTC. As protein: CASSYRPAGYGYTF. V gene TRBV6-5 combines with J gene TRBJ1-2; no reliable D call. This CDR3 is built from 14 residues. Trimming shortened V by 2 bases and J by 4 bases, and 11 bases separated the two germline ends. The germline gives CDR1 MNHEY, CDR2 SVGAGI.

The DNA for the CDR3 is TGTGCCAGCAAACGGGGGGCCTACAATGAGCAGTTCTTC. Its protein is CASKRGAYNEQFF. The chain links TRBV12-3 or TRBV12-4 to TRBJ2-1; 7 nucleotides match TRBD2. The CDR3 sequence is 13 residues long. The V segment lost 7 bases and the J segment 2 bases; nucleotides outside the gene matches: 2.

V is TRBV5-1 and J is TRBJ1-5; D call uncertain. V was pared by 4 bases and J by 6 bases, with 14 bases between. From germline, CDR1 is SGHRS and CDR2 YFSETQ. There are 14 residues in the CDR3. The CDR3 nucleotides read TGCGCCAGCAGCCCGGAGGGAGGCGCTCAGCCCCAGCATTTT. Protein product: CASSPEGGAQPQHF.

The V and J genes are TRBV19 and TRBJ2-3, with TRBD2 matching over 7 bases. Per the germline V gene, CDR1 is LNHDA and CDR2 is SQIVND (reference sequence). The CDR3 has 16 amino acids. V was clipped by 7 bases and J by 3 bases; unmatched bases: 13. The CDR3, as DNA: TGTGCCAGTAATGCGGTTGAAGCGGGGAGGACAGATACGCAGTATTTT. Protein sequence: CASNAVEAGRTDTQYF.

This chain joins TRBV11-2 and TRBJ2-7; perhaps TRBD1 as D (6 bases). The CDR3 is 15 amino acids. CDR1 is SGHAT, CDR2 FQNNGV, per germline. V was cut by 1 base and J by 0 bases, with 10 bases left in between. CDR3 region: CASSLGQASSYEQYV. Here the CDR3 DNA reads TGTGCCAGCAGCTTAGGACAGGCGAGCTCCTACGAGCAGTACGTC.

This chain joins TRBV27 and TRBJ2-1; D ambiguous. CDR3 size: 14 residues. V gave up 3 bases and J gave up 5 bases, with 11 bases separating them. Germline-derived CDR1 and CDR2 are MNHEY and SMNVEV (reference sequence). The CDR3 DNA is TGTGCCAGCAGTTTTATATCTTCGGACAATGAGCAGTTCTTC. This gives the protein CASSFISSDNEQFF.

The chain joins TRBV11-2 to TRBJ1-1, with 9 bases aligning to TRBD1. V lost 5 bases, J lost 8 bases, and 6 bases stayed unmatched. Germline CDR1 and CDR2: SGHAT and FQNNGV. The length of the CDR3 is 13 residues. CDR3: CASSPPGQGEAFF. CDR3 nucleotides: TGTGCCAGCAGCCCCCCGGGACAGGGAGAAGCTTTCTTT. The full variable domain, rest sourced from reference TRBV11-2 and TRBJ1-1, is EAGVAQSPRYKIIEKRQSVAFWCNPISGHATLYWYQQILGQGPKLLIQFQNNGVVDDSQLPKDRFSAERLKGVDSTLKIQPAKLEDSAVYLCASSPPGQGEAFFGQGTRLTVV.

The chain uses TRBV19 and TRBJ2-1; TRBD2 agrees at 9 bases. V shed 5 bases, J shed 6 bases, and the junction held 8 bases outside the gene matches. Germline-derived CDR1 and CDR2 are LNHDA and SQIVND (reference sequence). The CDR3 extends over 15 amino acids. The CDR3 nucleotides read TGTGCCAGTAGTCGTTCTAGCGGGGTGGGCAATGAGCAGTTCTTC. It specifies CASSRSSGVGNEQFF.

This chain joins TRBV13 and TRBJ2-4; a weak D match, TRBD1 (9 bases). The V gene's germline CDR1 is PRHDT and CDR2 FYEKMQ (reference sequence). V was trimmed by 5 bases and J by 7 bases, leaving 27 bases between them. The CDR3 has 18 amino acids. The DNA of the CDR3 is TGTGCCAGCAGCCGGGGGGGAGCCCTGGGACAGGGCTACAACATTCAGTACTTC. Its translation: CASSRGGALGQGYNIQYF.

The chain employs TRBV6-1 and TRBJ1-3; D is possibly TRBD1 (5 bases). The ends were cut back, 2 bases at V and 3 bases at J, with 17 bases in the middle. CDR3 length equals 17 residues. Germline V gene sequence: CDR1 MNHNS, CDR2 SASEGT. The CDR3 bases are TGTGCCAGCAGTGAAATATCTGGTGGGGCTCTTGGAAACACCATATATTTT. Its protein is CASSEISGGALGNTIYF.

The CDR3 reads CASSDGPPGTEAFF. The CDR3, as DNA: TGTGCCAGCAGTGATGGCCCCCCTGGCACTGAAGCTTTCTTT. V is TRBV2 and J is TRBJ1-1, with no clear D. The germline V gene encodes CDR1 SNHLY and CDR2 FYNNEI. The CDR3 runs to 14 residues. Between the trimmed V and J ends, which lost 3 bases and 4 bases, there was a span of 12 bases.

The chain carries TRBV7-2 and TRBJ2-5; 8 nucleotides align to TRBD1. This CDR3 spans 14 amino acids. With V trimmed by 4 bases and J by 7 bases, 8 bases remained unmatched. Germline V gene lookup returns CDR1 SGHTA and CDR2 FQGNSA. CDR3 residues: CASSSDRAVATQYF. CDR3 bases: TGTGCCAGCAGCTCGGACAGGGCTGTTGCGACCCAGTACTTC.

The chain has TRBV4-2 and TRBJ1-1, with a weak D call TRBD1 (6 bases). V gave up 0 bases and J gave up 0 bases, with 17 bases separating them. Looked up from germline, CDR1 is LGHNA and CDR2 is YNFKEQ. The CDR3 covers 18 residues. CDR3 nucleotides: TGTGCCAGCAGCCAAGATGCGGGGGGCGGAAACATGAACACTGAAGCTTTCTTT. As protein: CASSQDAGGGNMNTEAFF.